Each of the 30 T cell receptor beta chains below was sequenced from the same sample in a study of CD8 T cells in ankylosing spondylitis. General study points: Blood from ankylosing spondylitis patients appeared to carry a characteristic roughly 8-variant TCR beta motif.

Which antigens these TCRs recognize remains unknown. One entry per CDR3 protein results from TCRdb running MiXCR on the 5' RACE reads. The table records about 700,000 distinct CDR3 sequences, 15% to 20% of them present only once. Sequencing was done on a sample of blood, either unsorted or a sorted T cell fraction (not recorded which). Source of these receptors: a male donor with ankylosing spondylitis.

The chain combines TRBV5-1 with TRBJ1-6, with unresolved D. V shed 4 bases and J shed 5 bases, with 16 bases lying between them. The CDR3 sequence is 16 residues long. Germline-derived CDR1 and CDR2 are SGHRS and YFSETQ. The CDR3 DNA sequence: TGCGCCAGCAGCCCCAGGATCGCAGCAAATAATTCACCCCTCCACTTT. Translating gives CASSPRIAANNSPLHF.

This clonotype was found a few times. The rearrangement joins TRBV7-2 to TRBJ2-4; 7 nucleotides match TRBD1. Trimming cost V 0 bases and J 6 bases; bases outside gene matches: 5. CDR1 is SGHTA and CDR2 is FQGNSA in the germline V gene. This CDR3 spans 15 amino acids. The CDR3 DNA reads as TGTGCCAGCAGCTTAGCCCGGACAGGATTAAACATTCAGTACTTC. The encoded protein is CASSLARTGLNIQYF.

The CDR3, as DNA: TGCAGTGCTGGGGGCTGGACAGGGGTTGGTCAGCCCCAGCATTTT. This codes for CSAGGWTGVGQPQHF. The gene calls are TRBV20-1 and TRBJ1-5; 9 nucleotides agree with TRBD1. The CDR3 runs to 15 residues. Germline assignment: CDR1 DFQATT and CDR2 SNEGSKA (reference sequence). Trimming cost V 5 bases and J 6 bases; bases outside gene matches: 11.

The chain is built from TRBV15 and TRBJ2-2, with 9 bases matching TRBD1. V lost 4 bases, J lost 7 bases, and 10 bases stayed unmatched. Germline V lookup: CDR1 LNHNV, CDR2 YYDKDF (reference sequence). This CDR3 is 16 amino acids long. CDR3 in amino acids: CATSKTGGSRFGELFF. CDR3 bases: TGTGCCACCAGCAAGACAGGGGGGTCACGATTCGGGGAGCTGTTTTTT.

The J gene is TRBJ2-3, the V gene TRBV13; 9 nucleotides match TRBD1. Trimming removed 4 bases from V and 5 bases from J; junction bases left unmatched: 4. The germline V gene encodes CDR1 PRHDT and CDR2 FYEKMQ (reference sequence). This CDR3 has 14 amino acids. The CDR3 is CASSSRQGGDTQYF. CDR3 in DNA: TGTGCCAGCAGCTCTAGACAGGGGGGAGATACGCAGTATTTT.

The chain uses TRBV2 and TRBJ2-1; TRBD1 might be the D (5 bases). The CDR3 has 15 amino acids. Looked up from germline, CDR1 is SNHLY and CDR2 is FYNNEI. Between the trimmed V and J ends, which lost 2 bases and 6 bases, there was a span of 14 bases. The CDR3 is CASSESGKLINEQFF. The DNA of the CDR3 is TGTGCCAGCAGTGAATCAGGGAAACTAATCAATGAGCAGTTCTTC. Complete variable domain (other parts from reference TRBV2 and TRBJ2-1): EPEVTQTPSHQVTQMGQEVILRCVPISNHLYFYWYRQILGQKVEFLVSFYNNEISEKSEIFDDQFSVERPDGSNFTLKIRSTKLEDSAMYFCASSESGKLINEQFFGPGTRLTVL.

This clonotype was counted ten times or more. The CDR3 region is CASSLGRGTAEAFF. CDR3 DNA sequence: TGTGCCAGCAGTTTAGGCAGGGGTACCGCTGAAGCTTTCTTT. The chain uses TRBV12-3 or TRBV12-4 and TRBJ1-1; a possible D gene is TRBD1 (6 bases). CDR3 length equals 14 residues. Trimming stripped 1 base from V and 6 bases from J, with 12 bases between.

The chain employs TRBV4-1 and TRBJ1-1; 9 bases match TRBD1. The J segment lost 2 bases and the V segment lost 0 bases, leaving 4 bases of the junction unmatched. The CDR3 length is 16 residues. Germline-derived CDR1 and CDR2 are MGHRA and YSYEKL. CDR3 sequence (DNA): TGCGCCAGCAGCCAAGAATTGGGACAGGGAAACACTGAAGCTTTCTTT. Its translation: CASSQELGQGNTEAFF.

CDR3 coding DNA: TGCAGCGTGGGGCAGGGATCCGGCACTGAAGCTTTCTTT. Amino acid sequence: CSVGQGSGTEAFF. The chain has TRBV29-1 and TRBJ1-1, with D possibly being TRBD1 (5 bases). V gave up 6 bases and J gave up 4 bases, with 15 bases separating them. The CDR3 sequence is 13 residues long. Germline V lookup: CDR1 SQVTM, CDR2 ANQGSEA. Using reference TRBV29-1 and TRBJ1-1 for the parts outside the CDR3, the full variable domain is SAVISQKPSRDICQRGTSLTIQCQVDSQVTMMFWYRQQPGQSLTLIATANQGSEATYESGFVIDKFPISRPNLTFSTLTVSNMSPEDSSIYLCSVGQGSGTEAFFGQGTRLTVV.

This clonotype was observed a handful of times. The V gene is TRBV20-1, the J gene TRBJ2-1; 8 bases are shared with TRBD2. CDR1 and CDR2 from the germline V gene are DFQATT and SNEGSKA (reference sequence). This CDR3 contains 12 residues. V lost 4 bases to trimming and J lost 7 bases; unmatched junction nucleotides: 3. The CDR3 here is CSATGGWNEQFF. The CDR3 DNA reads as TGCAGTGCTACGGGGGGGTGGAATGAGCAGTTCTTC.

DNA for the CDR3: TGTGCCAGCTCCGGGGACAGGGTTTTGTACGAGCAGTACTTC. Amino acid sequence: CASSGDRVLYEQYF. The chain employs TRBV18 and TRBJ2-7, with 9 bases aligning to TRBD1. The trim removed 6 bases at V and 4 bases at J, leaving 7 bases unmatched. This CDR3 comprises 14 residues. In germline, CDR1 is KGHSH, CDR2 LQKENI.

The CDR3: CASSLTGVTSPLHF. The CDR3 coding sequence is TGTGCCAGCAGCCTGACAGGGGTTACTTCACCCCTCCACTTT. The chain recombines TRBV2 with TRBJ1-6, with TRBD1 matching 8 bases. The CDR3 covers 14 residues. CDR1 and CDR2 from the germline V gene are SNHLY and FYNNEI. Trimming cost V 6 bases and J 9 bases; bases outside gene matches: 7.

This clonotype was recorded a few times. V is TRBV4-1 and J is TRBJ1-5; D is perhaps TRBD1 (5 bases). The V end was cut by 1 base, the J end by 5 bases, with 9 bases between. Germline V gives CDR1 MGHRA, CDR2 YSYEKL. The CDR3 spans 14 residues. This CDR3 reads CASSQVAGDQPQHF. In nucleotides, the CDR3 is TGCGCCAGCAGCCAAGTTGCGGGGGATCAGCCCCAGCATTTT.

CDR3 loop: CASSLEATQSYEQYF. In nucleotides, the CDR3 is TGTGCCAGCAGCTTGGAAGCGACCCAATCCTACGAGCAGTACTTC. V gene TRBV11-2 combines with J gene TRBJ2-7; no clear D gene. The CDR3 covers 15 residues. Trimming took off 3 bases at V and 1 base at J, with 13 bases between the two ends. Germline CDR1 reads SGHAT; CDR2 reads FQNNGV.

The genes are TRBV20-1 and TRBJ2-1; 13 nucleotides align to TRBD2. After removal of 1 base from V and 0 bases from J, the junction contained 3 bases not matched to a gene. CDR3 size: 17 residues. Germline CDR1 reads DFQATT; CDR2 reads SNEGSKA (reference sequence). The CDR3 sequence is CSARVGLAGASYNEQFF. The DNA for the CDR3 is TGCAGTGCTAGAGTCGGACTAGCGGGAGCCTCCTACAATGAGCAGTTCTTC.

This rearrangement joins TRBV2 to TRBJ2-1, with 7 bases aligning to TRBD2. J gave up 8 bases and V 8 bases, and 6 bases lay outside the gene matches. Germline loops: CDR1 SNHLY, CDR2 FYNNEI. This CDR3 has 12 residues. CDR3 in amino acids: CASGRGDYEQFF. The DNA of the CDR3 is TGTGCCAGCGGCCGGGGGGACTATGAGCAGTTCTTC.

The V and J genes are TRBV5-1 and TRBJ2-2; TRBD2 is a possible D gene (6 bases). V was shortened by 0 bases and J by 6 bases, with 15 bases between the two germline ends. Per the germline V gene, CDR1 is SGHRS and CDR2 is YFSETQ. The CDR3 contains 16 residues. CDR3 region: CASSLGGLLKPGELFF. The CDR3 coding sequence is TGCGCCAGCAGCTTGGGGGGACTCTTGAAACCCGGGGAGCTGTTTTTT.

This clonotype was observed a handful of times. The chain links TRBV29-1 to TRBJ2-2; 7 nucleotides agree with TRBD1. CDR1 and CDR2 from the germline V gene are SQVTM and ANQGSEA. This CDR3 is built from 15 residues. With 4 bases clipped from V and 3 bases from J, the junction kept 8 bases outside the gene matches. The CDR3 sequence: CSVGTGRWDTGELFF. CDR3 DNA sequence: TGCAGCGTTGGGACAGGCCGGTGGGACACCGGGGAGCTGTTTTTT.

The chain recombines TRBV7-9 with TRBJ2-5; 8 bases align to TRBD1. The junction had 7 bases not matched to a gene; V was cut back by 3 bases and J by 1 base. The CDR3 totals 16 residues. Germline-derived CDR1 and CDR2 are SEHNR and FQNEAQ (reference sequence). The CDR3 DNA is TGTGCCAGCAGCTTGGTCCTGACAGGGGTCCAAGAGACCCAGTACTTC. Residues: CASSLVLTGVQETQYF.

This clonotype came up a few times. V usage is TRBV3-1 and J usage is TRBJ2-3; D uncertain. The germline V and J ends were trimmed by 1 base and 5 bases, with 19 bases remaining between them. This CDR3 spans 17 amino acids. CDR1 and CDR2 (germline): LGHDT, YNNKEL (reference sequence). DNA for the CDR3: TGTGCCAGCAGCCAAGCCCTTCTCTCGGAGATGAGAGATACGCAGTATTTT. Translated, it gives CASSQALLSEMRDTQYF.

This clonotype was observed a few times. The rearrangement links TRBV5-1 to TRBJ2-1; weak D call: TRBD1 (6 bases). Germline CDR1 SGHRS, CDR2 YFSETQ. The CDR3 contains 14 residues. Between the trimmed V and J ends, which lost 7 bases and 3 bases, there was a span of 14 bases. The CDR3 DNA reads TGCGCCAGCCGGGACAAGGCGGGCTACAATGAGCAGTTCTTC. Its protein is CASRDKAGYNEQFF.

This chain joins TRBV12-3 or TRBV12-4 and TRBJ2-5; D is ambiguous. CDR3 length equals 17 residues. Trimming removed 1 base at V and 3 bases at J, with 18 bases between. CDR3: CASSLGGKQAPKETQYF. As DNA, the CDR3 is TGTGCCAGCAGTTTAGGGGGTAAACAAGCTCCCAAAGAGACCCAGTACTTC.

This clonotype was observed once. The CDR3 loop reads CASRGQNGQPQHF. The CDR3 nucleotides are TGTGCCAGCAGGGGACAGAACGGTCAGCCCCAGCATTTT. The chain has TRBV2 and TRBJ1-5; 7 bases line up with TRBD1. J lost 6 bases, V lost 6 bases, and 5 bases had no gene match. Germline V lookup: CDR1 SNHLY, CDR2 FYNNEI. This CDR3 has 13 amino acids. Combining the CDR3 with reference TRBV2 and TRBJ1-5 gives the whole variable domain EPEVTQTPSHQVTQMGQEVILRCVPISNHLYFYWYRQILGQKVEFLVSFYNNEISEKSEIFDDQFSVERPDGSNFTLKIRSTKLEDSAMYFCASRGQNGQPQHFGDGTRLSIL.

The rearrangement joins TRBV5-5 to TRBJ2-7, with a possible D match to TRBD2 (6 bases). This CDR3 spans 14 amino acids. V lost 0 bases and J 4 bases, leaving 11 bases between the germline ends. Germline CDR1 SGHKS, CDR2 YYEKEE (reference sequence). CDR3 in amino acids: CASSLAAGTYEQYF. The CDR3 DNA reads TGTGCCAGCAGCTTGGCTGCAGGGACTTACGAGCAGTACTTC.

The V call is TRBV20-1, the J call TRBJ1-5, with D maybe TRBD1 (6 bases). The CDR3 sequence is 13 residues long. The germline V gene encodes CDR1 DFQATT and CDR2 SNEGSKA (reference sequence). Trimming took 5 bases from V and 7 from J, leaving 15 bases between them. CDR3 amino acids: CSAQQGFEQPQHF. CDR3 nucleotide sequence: TGCAGTGCTCAACAGGGTTTTGAGCAGCCCCAGCATTTT.

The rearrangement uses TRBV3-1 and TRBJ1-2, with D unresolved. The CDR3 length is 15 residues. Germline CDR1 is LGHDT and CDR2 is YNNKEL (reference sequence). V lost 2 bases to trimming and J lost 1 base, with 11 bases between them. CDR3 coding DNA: TGTGCCAGCAGCCAATCGACGGGGTTTAACTATGGCTACACCTTC. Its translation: CASSQSTGFNYGYTF.

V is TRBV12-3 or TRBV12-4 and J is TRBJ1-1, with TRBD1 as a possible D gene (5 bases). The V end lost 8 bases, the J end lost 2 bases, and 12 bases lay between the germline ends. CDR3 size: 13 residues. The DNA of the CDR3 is TGTGCCAGCGGCAGGGAGTACAACACTGAAGCTTTCTTT. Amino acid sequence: CASGREYNTEAFF.

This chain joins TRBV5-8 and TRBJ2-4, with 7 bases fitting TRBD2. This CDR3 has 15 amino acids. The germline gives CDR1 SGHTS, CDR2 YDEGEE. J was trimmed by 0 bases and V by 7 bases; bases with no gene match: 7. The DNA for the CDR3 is TGTGCCAGCCCCTCCCGGGGGGAAGCCAAAAACATTCAGTACTTC. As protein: CASPSRGEAKNIQYF.

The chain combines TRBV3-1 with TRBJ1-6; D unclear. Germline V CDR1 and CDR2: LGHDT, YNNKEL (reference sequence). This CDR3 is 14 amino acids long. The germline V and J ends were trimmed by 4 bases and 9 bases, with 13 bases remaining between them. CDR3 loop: CASSPDGFISPLHF. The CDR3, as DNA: TGTGCCAGCAGCCCCGACGGGTTCATTTCACCCCTCCACTTT.

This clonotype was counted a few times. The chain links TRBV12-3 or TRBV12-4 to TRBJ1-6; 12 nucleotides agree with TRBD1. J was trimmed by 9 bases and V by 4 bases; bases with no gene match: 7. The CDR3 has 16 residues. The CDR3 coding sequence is TGTGCCAGCAGTTCCCGGGACAGGGGGCGAGGTTCACCCCTCCACTTT. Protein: CASSSRDRGRGSPLHF.